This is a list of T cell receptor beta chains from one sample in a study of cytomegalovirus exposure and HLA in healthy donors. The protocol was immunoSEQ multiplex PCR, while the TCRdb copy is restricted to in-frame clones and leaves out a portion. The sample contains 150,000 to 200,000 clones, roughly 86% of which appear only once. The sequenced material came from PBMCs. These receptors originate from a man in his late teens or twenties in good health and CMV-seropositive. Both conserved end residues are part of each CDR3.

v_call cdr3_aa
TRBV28 CASSFHGQSSYGYTF
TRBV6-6 CASSFTGDGNQPQHF
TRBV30 CAWKALELTDTQYF
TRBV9 CASSVGGADYGYTF
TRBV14 CASSQAFEQYF
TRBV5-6 CASSSKLTGGSDTQYF
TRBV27 CASYSTGNYEQYF
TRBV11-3 CASSYSGQASYEQYF
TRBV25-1 CASSPYSGNQETQYF
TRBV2 CASSPRTSGTDTQYF
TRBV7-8 CASSLAQGHYGYTF
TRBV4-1 CASSQEAGSEQFF
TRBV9 CASSGYNWERGGGELFF
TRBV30 CAWSLSGTRRTDTQYF
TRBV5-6 CASSPWDYSSYEQYF
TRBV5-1 CASSPMHLGREWKGANGYTF
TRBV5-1 CASSFSSGSTDTQYF
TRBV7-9 CASSLSQGVTQETQYF
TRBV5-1 CASSIGLFGTDSSMNTEAFF
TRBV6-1 CASKKSREFYEQYF
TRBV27 CASSLGLADQETQYF
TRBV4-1 CASSQPLDTQYF
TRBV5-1 CASSLRTGGTGETQYF
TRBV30 CAWSIRANQPQHF
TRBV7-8 CASSLPSERTDTQYF
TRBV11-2 CASSLDVFFSGRDEQYF
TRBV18 CASSPVTSGNTYNEQFF
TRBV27 CASGYRVGGYEQYF
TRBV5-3 CARSLASRDPNYEQYF
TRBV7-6 CASSLVLAKNIQYF
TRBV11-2 CASSFRLTTGNEQFF
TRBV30 CAWNRDASTDTQYF
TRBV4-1 CASSQDRGPGANVLTF
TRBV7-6 CASSLVPGGYEQYF
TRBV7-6 CASSLALVVPDTQYF